This T cell receptor beta chain is from a study of vaccination and CD4 T cells after COVID-19. With respect to this clonotype: Its target is unknown.

Treatment indicated: roughly 10-day PBMC culture with coronavirus spike peptide pools or control peptides (ViraFEST assay). The authors cultured two million PBMCs per well with 8 to 10 IU/ml IL-2 and about 10 ug/ml peptide pools. At the Johns Hopkins FTIC core, DNA taken from cultured CD4+ T cells was sequenced by way of the Oncomine TCR Beta short-read assay. TCRdb independently ran MiXCR on the PCR reads; one entry per CDR3 protein. Of some 16,000 distinct CDR3 sequences in the sample, under 65% were seen once. This CDR3 contains 15 residues. CDR1 is MGHRA and CDR2 is YSYEKL in the germline V gene. The V end was cut by 1 base, the J end by 0 bases, with 9 bases between.

The specimen was CD4+ T cells from blood, cultured in vitro, collected before SARS-CoV-2 vaccination. The receptor was derived from a human donor who had recovered from COVID-19. This chain connects TRBV4-1 to TRBJ1-1; unclear D gene. The CDR3 here is CASSQGAEMNTEAFF. Here the CDR3 DNA reads TGCGCCAGCAGCCAAGGAGCCGAGATGAACACTGAAGCTTTCTTT.